The 27 T cell receptor beta chains below all came from one sample that was sequenced in a study of immune aging and cytomegalovirus after organ transplant. BD Rhapsody targeted mRNA and AbSeq chemistry was used for microwell cell capture and library preparation. TCRdb re-called the single-cell sequencing reads through MiXCR, storing one row per CDR3 protein. The sample comprises 20,000 to 25,000 distinct CDR3 sequences, around 34% of which are singletons, and 20% to 30% rests with the top ten. As for time point: five sample-tagged time points from pre-transplant (day -1) to day 368 post-transplant, pooled. These receptors lack a known antigen. This sample comprised CMV peptide-activated CD4+ and CD8+ T cells sorted from blood, obtained at five time points, pooled. Subset described: sorted CD8+CD137+ and CD4+CD154+ T cells after about 12 h CMV IE-1 peptide stimulation. These TCRs come from a female donor who had a heart transplant and CMV viremia.

This rearrangement joins TRBV7-2 to TRBJ1-1; unclear D gene. V was clipped by 5 bases and J by 2 bases, with 15 bases between them. The germline gives CDR1 SGHTA, CDR2 FQGNSA. This CDR3 has 15 amino acids. CDR3: CASSPSPDRNTEAFF. CDR3 DNA sequence: TGTGCCAGCAGCCCTAGCCCCGACCGAAACACTGAAGCTTTCTTT.

This clonotype was recorded at least ten times. A single base separates this from a much larger clone, so it may be a read error. J is TRBJ2-7 and V is TRBV5-4; D not certain. This CDR3 is 13 amino acids long. Germline CDR1 reads SGHNT; CDR2 reads YYREEE (reference sequence). The DNA of the CDR3 is TGTGCCAGCAGCTTGGCCAGGTCCTACGAGCAGTGCTTC. This translates into CASSLARSYEQCF.

This clonotype was seen only once. The V call is TRBV3-1, the J call TRBJ2-3; D is possibly TRBD2 (6 bases). This CDR3 region has 16 residues. Per germline, CDR1 LGHDT and CDR2 YNNKEL (reference sequence). Trimming shortened V by 6 bases and J by 11 bases, and 27 bases separated the two germline ends. Here the CDR3 reads CASSTGTPRTLLGQYF. The CDR3 DNA reads as TGTGCCAGCAGTACCGGGACTCCCAGAACCTTATTAGGGCAGTATTTT.

This clonotype counts as medium-sized. The chain joins TRBV27 to TRBJ2-7; D gene unclear. CDR3 size: 12 residues. V lost 4 bases, J lost 1 base, and 5 bases lay in between. Germline V CDR1 and CDR2: MNHEY, SMNVEV (reference sequence). As DNA, the CDR3 is TGTGCCAGCAGTTCACGATCCTACGAGCAGTACTTC. It encodes CASSSRSYEQYF.

In its sample, this clonotype was seen a few times. The chain employs TRBV11-2 and TRBJ2-7; D remains unclear. Trimming stripped 5 bases from V and 9 bases from J, with 11 bases between. The CDR3 spans 11 residues. Germline assignment: CDR1 SGHAT and CDR2 FQNNGV. The DNA for the CDR3 is TGTGCCAGCAGCCTTGATCGTGGGCAGTACTTC. Its protein product is CASSLDRGQYF.

Concerning this clonotype: The junction shows a germline mismatch at one end, possibly a read error. The J gene is TRBJ2-3, the V gene TRBV9; 8 nucleotides line up with TRBD2. CDR1 is SGDLS, CDR2 YYNGEE, per germline. This CDR3 is 16 amino acids long. The CDR3 here is CASTRGLAAYTDAQYF. In nucleotides, the CDR3 is TGCGCCAGCACCCGAGGACTAGCTGCTTACACAGATGCGCAGTATTTT.

This clonotype is termed medium-sized. This chain joins TRBV6-4 and TRBJ2-3, with 7 positions matching TRBD2. Germline trimming cut 0 bases from V and 4 bases from J; bases unmatched to any gene: 4. The CDR3 contains 15 residues. Per germline, CDR1 MRHNA and CDR2 SNTAGT. CDR3 in DNA: TGTGCCAGCAGTGACTCTGCGGGAGATTCAGATACGCAGTATTTT. Protein sequence: CASSDSAGDSDTQYF.

The chain carries TRBV10-3 and TRBJ1-5; D possibly corresponds to TRBD1 (6 bases). The CDR3 runs 13 residues. Germline V lookup: CDR1 ENHRY, CDR2 SYGVKD. Deletions cut 6 bases from V and 3 bases from J, with 9 bases between. CDR3 amino acids: CAISRTDNQPQHF. DNA for the CDR3: TGTGCCATCAGCCGGACAGACAATCAGCCCCAGCATTTT.

At least ten counts were recorded for this clonotype. V and J are TRBV5-1 and TRBJ2-7; tentatively, D is TRBD2 (6 bases). Trimming took 0 bases from V and 2 from J, leaving 15 bases between them. The CDR3 runs 16 residues. Germline V gene sequence: CDR1 SGHRS, CDR2 YFSETQ. This CDR3 reads CASSLGVGGRAYEQYF. In DNA form, the CDR3 reads TGCGCCAGCAGCTTGGGGGTCGGGGGTCGTGCCTACGAGCAGTACTTC. Full variable domain (outside the CDR3, taken from reference TRBV5-1 and TRBJ2-7): KAGVTQTPRYLIKTRGQQVTLSCSPISGHRSVSWYQQTPGQGLQFLFEYFSETQRNKGNFPGRFSGRQFSNSRSEMNVSTLELGDSALYLCASSLGVGGRAYEQYFGPGTRLTVT.

The rearrangement links TRBV20-1 to TRBJ2-7; 10 bases map to TRBD2. Unmatched junction bases numbered 9, after V lost 6 bases and J lost 4 bases. The CDR3 totals 14 residues. Per the germline V gene, CDR1 is DFQATT and CDR2 is SNEGSKA (reference sequence). CDR3 sequence reads: CSANPSGRMYEQYF. The CDR3 nucleotides are TGCAGTGCAAACCCTAGCGGGAGAATGTACGAGCAGTACTTC.

V and J are TRBV14 and TRBJ2-5; D may be TRBD1 (6 bases). The CDR3 covers 15 residues. CDR1 SGHDN and CDR2 FVKESK come from the germline V gene. V dropped 1 base and J dropped 4 bases, with 13 bases sitting between them. CDR3 nucleotides: TGTGCCAGCAGCCAAGTGGTCGGCAGGGGAGAGACCCAGTACTTC. It translates to CASSQVVGRGETQYF.

The V and J genes are TRBV20-1 and TRBJ2-7, with D uncertain. This CDR3 has 12 residues. The germline CDR1 and CDR2 sequences are DFQATT and SNEGSKA (reference sequence). The ends were cut back, 1 base at V and 2 bases at J, with 6 bases in the middle. The DNA for the CDR3 is TGCAGTGCTAGAGCTCCTGCCTACGAGCAGTACTTC. Its translation: CSARAPAYEQYF.

Notes on this clonotype: Here the CDR3 omits its conserved ending phenylalanine or tryptophan, so a read error is the likely source. This rearrangement joins TRBV6-6 to TRBJ2-7; D gene ambiguous. Germline V gene sequence: CDR1 MNHNY, CDR2 SVGAGI (reference sequence). This CDR3 contains 14 residues. CDR3 DNA: TGTGTCAGCAGAACGGTGTCGGGCTCCTACGAGCAGTACTCC. Translating gives CVSRTVSGSYEQYS.

V gene TRBV5-1 combines with J gene TRBJ2-7, with 9 bases fitting TRBD2. Trimming cost V 5 bases and J 5 bases; bases outside gene matches: 5. From germline, CDR1 is SGHRS and CDR2 YFSETQ. CDR3 length equals 13 residues. The CDR3 nucleotides are TGCGCCAGCAGGGATAGCGGGAGCCACGAGCAGTACTTC. Amino acid sequence: CASRDSGSHEQYF.

The chain employs TRBV4-1 and TRBJ2-7, with D possibly being TRBD1 or TRBD2 (6 bases each). The CDR3 has 12 amino acids. The V end lost 0 bases, the J end lost 9 bases, and 9 bases lay between the germline ends. CDR1 is MGHRA and CDR2 is YSYEKL in the germline V gene. DNA for the CDR3: TGCGCCAGCAGCCAAGAGGAGGGGGGGCAGTACTTC. Its translation: CASSQEEGGQYF.

For this clonotype: The conserved phenylalanine or tryptophan normally closing the CDR3 is absent here, so this likely arose from a read error. The V and J genes are TRBV27 and TRBJ1-2, with TRBD1 identical over 8 bases. The CDR3 runs 14 residues. In germline, CDR1 is MNHEY, CDR2 SMNVEV (reference sequence). V lost 5 bases, J lost 8 bases, and 10 bases stayed unmatched. The CDR3 reads CASSPRTGPRGYTL. The DNA of the CDR3 is TGTGCCAGCAGTCCCCGGACAGGGCCGCGGGGCTACACCCTC.

Details on this clonotype: One junction end disagrees with the germline gene, perhaps due to a read error. The chain links TRBV24-1 to TRBJ2-5; D is unresolved. This CDR3 is 16 amino acids long. Germline V CDR1 and CDR2: KGHDR, SFDVKD. As DNA, the CDR3 is TGTGCCATCAGTGATATACCGGAACTGGAACATACGACCCAGTACTTC. Residues: CAISDIPELEHTTQYF.

The sample holds many counts of this clonotype. The chain joins TRBV30 to TRBJ1-2, with D possibly TRBD1 on 5 matching bases. The length of the CDR3 is 13 residues. Germline assignment: CDR1 GTSNPN and CDR2 SVGIG (reference sequence). V lost 1 base, J lost 4 bases, and 10 bases lay in between. The DNA of the CDR3 is TGTGCCTGGAGTGAGCAGGGCATCTATGGCTACACCTTC. Its translation: CAWSEQGIYGYTF.

Ten or more counts support this clonotype. This sequence joins TRBV12-5 and TRBJ2-3; 9 bases are a match to TRBD2. CDR3 length equals 18 residues. Germline lookup yields CDR1 LGHNT and CDR2 FRNRAP. The V and J ends lost 1 base and 3 bases, in that order; junction bases with no gene match: 11. The CDR3 protein is CASGLGASSGIETDTQYF. CDR3 in DNA: TGTGCTAGTGGTTTGGGGGCATCTAGCGGGATTGAGACAGATACGCAGTATTTT. The complete variable domain, with remaining parts taken from reference TRBV12-5 and TRBJ2-3, reads DARVTQTPRHKVTEMGQEVTMRCQPILGHNTVFWYRQTMMQGLELLAYFRNRAPLDDSGMPKDRFSAEMPDATLATLKIQPSEPRDSAVYFCASGLGASSGIETDTQYFGPGTRLTVL.

V gene TRBV29-1 combines with J gene TRBJ2-3; no clear D gene. Germline V gene lookup returns CDR1 SQVTM and CDR2 ANQGSEA. The CDR3 is 18 residues long. Trimming stripped 6 bases from V and 4 bases from J, with 29 bases between. The CDR3: CSVEWVLGTDSTSDTQYF. The CDR3 coding sequence is TGCAGCGTGGAATGGGTTTTGGGAACGGATTCGACCTCAGATACGCAGTATTTT.

Details on this clonotype: At one end, the junction sequence differs from germline, possibly due to a read error. The genes are TRBV2 and TRBJ2-7, with D maybe TRBD1 (6 bases). Germline V gene lookup returns CDR1 SNHLY and CDR2 FYNNEI. This CDR3 is 14 amino acids long. CDR3 amino acids: CASSPGQPSCEQYF. The CDR3 DNA reads as TGTGCCAGCTCCCCAGGACAGCCCTCCTGCGAGCAGTACTTC.

This clonotype is medium-sized by share. In DNA form, the CDR3 reads TGTGCCAGCAGGCCGGGCTCACGGGTTACTGGGGCCAACGTCCTGACTTTC. It codes for CASRPGSRVTGANVLTF. The chain employs TRBV5-5 and TRBJ2-6; the D is unclear. The CDR3 is 17 residues long. V lost 5 bases and J lost 2, with 17 bases in between. The germline V gene encodes CDR1 SGHKS and CDR2 YYEKEE (reference sequence).

This clonotype is termed medium-sized. The chain links TRBV29-1 to TRBJ2-1, with D possibly matching TRBD2 (6 bases). The CDR3 sequence is 13 residues long. From germline, CDR1 is SQVTM and CDR2 ANQGSEA. V was trimmed by 6 bases and J by 4 bases, leaving 13 bases between them. The CDR3 sequence: CSVRRAGYNEQFF. The CDR3 DNA reads as TGCAGCGTCAGACGGGCGGGGTACAATGAGCAGTTCTTC.

This clonotype was counted between two and nine times. The CDR3 bases are TGTGCCAGTAGCCCCGACCCCGACACCGGGGAGCTGTTTTTT. Its protein product is CASSPDPDTGELFF. The chain employs TRBV19 and TRBJ2-2, with D uncertain. The CDR3 extends over 14 amino acids. The germline V gene encodes CDR1 LNHDA and CDR2 SQIVND (reference sequence). Deletions cut 6 bases from V and 3 bases from J, with 11 bases between. Looking up the rest from reference TRBV19 and TRBJ2-2 gives the full variable domain: DGGITQSPKYLFRKEGQNVTLSCEQNLNHDAMYWYRQDPGQGLRLIYYSQIVNDFQKGDIAEGYSVSREKKESFPLTVTSAQKNPTAFYLCASSPDPDTGELFFGEGSRLTVL.

This chain links TRBV20-1 with TRBJ2-1; D may correspond to TRBD1 or TRBD2 (5 bases each). Germline V gene lookup returns CDR1 DFQATT and CDR2 SNEGSKA (reference sequence). V lost 1 base and J 3 bases, leaving 16 bases between the germline ends. This CDR3 is 16 amino acids long. This CDR3 reads CSARVPGQDLYNEQFF. For the CDR3, the DNA is TGCAGTGCTAGAGTACCGGGGCAGGATCTCTACAATGAGCAGTTCTTC.

A few counts support this clonotype. The chain is built from TRBV5-4 and TRBJ2-5; 13 nucleotides align to TRBD2. V lost 4 bases and J lost 4; bases outside the gene matches: 4. The CDR3 consists of 15 residues. Germline V CDR1 and CDR2: SGHNT, YYREEE (reference sequence). CDR3 amino acids: CASSQRLAGGETQYF. The CDR3, as DNA: TGTGCCAGCAGCCAAAGACTAGCGGGAGGAGAGACCCAGTACTTC.

The chain recombines TRBV29-1 with TRBJ2-2; D is perhaps TRBD1 (5 bases). The germline V gene has CDR1 SQVTM and CDR2 ANQGSEA. CDR3 length: 13 amino acids. Trimming removed 6 bases from V and 4 bases from J, with 12 bases in between. CDR3 nucleotides: TGCAGCGTCCCAGGGCGGACCACCGGGGAGCTGTTTTTT. Its translation: CSVPGRTTGELFF.